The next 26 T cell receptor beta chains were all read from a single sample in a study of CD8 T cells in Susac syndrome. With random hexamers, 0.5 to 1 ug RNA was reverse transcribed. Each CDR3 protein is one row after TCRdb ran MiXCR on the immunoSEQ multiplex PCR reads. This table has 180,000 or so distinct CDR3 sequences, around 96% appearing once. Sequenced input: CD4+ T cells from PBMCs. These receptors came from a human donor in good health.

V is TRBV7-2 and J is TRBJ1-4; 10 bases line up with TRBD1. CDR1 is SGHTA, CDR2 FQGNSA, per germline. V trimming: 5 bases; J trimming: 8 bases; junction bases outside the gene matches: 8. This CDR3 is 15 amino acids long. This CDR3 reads CASSPRDRGREKLFF. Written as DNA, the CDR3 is TGTGCCAGCAGCCCCCGGGACAGGGGTAGAGAAAAACTGTTTTTT.

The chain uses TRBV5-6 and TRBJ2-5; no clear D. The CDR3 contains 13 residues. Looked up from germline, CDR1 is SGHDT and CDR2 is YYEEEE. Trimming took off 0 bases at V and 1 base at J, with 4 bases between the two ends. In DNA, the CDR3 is TGTGCCAGCAGCTTGGCGGTCCAAGAGACCCAGTACTTC. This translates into CASSLAVQETQYF.

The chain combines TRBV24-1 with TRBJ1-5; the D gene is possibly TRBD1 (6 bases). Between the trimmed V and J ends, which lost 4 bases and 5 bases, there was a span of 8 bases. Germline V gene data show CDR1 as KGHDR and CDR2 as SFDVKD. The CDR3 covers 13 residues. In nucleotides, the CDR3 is TGTGCCACCAGTGACAGGGGTGATCAGCCCCAGCATTTT. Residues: CATSDRGDQPQHF.

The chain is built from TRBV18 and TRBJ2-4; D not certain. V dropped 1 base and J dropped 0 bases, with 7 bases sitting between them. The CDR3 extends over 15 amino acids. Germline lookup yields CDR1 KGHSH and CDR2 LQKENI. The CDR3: CASSPLTLAKNIQYF. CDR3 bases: TGTGCCAGCTCACCACTAACCCTAGCCAAAAACATTCAGTACTTC.

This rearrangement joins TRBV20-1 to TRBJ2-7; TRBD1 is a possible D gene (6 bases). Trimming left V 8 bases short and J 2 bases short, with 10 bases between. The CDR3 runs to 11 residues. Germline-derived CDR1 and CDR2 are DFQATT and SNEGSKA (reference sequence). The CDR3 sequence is CSPNRAYEQYF. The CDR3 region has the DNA TGCAGTCCGAACAGGGCCTACGAGCAGTACTTC.

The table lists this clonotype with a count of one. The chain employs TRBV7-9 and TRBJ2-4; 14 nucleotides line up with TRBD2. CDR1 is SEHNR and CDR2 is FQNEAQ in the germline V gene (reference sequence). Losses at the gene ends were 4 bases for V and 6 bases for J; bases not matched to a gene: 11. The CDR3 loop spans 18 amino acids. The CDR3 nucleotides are TGTGCCAGCAGCTCAGAGGCCGGGACTAGCGGGAGACGAAACATTCAGTACTTC. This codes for CASSSEAGTSGRRNIQYF.

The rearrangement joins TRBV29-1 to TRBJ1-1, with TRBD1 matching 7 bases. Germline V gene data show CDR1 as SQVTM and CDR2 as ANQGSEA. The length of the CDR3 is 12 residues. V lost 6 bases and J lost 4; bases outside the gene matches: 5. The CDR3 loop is CSVETGFTEAFF. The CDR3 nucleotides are TGCAGCGTCGAGACAGGGTTCACTGAAGCTTTCTTT.

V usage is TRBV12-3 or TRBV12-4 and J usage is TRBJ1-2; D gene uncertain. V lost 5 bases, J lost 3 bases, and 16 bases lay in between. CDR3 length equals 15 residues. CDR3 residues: CASSPTRYPHYGYTF. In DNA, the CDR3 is TGTGCCAGCAGTCCGACCCGCTACCCCCACTATGGCTACACCTTC.

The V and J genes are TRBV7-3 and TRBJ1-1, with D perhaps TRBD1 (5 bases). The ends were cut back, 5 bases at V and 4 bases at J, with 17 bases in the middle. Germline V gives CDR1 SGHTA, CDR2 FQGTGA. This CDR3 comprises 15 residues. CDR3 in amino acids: CASSLVTQVPTEAFF. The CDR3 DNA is TGTGCCAGCAGCCTCGTAACACAGGTACCCACTGAAGCTTTCTTT.

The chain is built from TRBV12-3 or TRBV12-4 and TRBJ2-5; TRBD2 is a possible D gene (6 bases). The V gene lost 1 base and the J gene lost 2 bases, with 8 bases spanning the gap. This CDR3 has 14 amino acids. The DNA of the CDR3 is TGTGCCAGCAGTTTAGGGGCGGGGCAAGAGACCCAGTACTTC. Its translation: CASSLGAGQETQYF.

CDR3 coding DNA: TGCAGTGCGCGGGCCCAGGGACTAGGGGCCAATGAGCAGTTCTTC. Encoded protein: CSARAQGLGANEQFF. The V call is TRBV20-1, the J call TRBJ2-1; 8 positions match TRBD2. V shed 6 bases, J shed 6 bases, and the junction held 13 bases outside the gene matches. CDR3 size: 15 residues. Germline values: CDR1 DFQATT, CDR2 SNEGSKA (reference sequence).

CDR3 residues: CASSDRSGANVLTF. CDR3 coding DNA: TGCGCCAGCTCCGACAGGTCTGGGGCCAACGTCCTGACTTTC. The chain carries TRBV4-3 and TRBJ2-6; D may be TRBD1 (6 bases). This CDR3 has 14 residues. Trimming took 8 bases from V and 1 from J, leaving 9 bases between them. Germline V lookup: CDR1 LGHNA, CDR2 YSLEER.

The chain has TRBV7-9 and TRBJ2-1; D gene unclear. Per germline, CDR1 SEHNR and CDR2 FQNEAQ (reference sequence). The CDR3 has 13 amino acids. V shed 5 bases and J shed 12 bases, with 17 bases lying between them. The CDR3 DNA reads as TGTGCCAGCAGCCCGGACGTGATTAGGTCGCAGTTCTTC. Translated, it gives CASSPDVIRSQFF.

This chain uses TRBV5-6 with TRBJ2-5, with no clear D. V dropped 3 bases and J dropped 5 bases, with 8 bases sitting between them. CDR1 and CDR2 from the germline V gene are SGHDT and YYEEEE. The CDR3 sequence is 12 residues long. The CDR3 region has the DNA TGTGCCAGCAGCTCGGTAGTCGAGACCCAGTACTTC. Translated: CASSSVVETQYF.

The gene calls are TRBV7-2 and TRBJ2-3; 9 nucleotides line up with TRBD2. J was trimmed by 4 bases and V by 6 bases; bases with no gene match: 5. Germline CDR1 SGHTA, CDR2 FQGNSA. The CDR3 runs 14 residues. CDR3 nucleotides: TGTGCCAGCAGTTACCGACTAGCGGCAGATACGCAGTATTTT. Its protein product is CASSYRLAADTQYF.

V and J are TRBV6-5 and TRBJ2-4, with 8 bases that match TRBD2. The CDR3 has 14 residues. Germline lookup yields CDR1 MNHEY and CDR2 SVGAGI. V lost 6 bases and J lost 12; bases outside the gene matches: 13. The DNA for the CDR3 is TGTGCCAGCAGCCCGACTGTTCGGAGCGGGAGTCAGTACTTC. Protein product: CASSPTVRSGSQYF.

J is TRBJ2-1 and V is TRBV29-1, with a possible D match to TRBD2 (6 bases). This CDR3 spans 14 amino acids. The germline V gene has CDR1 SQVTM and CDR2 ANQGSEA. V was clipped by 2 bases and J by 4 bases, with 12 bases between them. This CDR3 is CSVEWRGTYNEQFF. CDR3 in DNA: TGCAGCGTTGAATGGCGCGGGACTTACAATGAGCAGTTCTTC.

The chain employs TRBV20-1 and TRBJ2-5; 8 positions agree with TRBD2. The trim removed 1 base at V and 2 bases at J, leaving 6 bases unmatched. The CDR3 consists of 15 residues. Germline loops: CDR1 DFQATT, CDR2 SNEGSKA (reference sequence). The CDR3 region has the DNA TGCAGTGCTAGAGTTCCAGCGGGGGCACAAGAGACCCAGTACTTC. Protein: CSARVPAGAQETQYF.

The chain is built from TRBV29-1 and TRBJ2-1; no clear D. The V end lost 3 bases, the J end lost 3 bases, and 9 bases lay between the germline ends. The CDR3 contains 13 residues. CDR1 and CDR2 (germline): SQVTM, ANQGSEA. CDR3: CSVEAAYYNEQFF. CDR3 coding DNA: TGCAGCGTTGAGGCTGCATACTACAATGAGCAGTTCTTC.

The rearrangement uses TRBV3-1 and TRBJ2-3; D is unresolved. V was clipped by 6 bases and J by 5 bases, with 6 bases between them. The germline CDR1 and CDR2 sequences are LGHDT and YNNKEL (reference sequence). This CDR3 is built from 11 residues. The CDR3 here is CASRAKDTQYF. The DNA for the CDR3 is TGTGCCAGCAGGGCAAAAGATACGCAGTATTTT.

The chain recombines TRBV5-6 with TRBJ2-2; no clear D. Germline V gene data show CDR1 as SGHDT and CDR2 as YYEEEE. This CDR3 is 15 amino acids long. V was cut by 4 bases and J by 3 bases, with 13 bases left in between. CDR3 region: CASSPWTTYTGELFF. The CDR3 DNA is TGTGCCAGCAGCCCTTGGACCACATACACCGGGGAGCTGTTTTTT.

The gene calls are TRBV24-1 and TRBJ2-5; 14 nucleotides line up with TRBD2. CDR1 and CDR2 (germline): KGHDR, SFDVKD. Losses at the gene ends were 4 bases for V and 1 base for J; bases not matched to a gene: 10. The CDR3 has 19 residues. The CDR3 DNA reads TGTGCCACCAGTGAAAGCCCGACTAGCGGGAGGGCCGTCCAAGAGACCCAGTACTTC. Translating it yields CATSESPTSGRAVQETQYF.

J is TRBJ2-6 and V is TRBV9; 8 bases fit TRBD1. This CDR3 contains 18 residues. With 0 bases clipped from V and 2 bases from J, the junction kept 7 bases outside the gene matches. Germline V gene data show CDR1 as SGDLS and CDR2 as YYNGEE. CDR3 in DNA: TGTGCCAGCAGCGTAGGGACAGGGCAGGGCGCTGGGGCCAACGTCCTGACTTTC. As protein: CASSVGTGQGAGANVLTF.

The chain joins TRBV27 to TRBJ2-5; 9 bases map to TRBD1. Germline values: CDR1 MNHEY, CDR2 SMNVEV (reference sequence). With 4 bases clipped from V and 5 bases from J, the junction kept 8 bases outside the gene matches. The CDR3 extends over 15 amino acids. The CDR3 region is CASSWGQGSGETQYF. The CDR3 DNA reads TGTGCCAGCAGTTGGGGACAGGGTAGTGGGGAGACCCAGTACTTC.

DNA for the CDR3: TGTGCCAGCAGTGACAGACTAAGCACAGATACGCAGTATTTT. This sequence encodes CASSDRLSTDTQYF. The chain joins TRBV2 to TRBJ2-3, with D maybe TRBD2 (5 bases). The CDR3 has 14 residues. Germline CDR1 and CDR2: SNHLY and FYNNEI. V dropped 3 bases and J dropped 0 bases, with 7 bases sitting between them.

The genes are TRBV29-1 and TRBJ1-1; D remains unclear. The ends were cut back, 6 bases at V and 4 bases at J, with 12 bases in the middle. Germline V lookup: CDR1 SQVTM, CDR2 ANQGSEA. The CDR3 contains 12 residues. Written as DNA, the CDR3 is TGCAGCGTCCGTTTTGGGGTCACTGAAGCTTTCTTT. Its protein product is CSVRFGVTEAFF.